The source of this T cell receptor beta chain is a study of blood T cells in healthy people across ages. Every donor provided roughly 10 milliliters of peripheral blood. Researchers report isolating at least 6 million PBMCs per sample. This clonotype was recorded at least ten times. Primers used in a second PCR of about 6 to 11 cycles were a sample-barcoded 5' primer and a J-beta primer mix. TCRdb redid the calling of the 5' RACE reads with MiXCR, one entry per CDR3 protein. Counted here are approximately 1.5 million distinct CDR3 sequences, under 55% occurring once; the ten biggest clones make up over 3.5%. This clonotype was sampled from a woman aged 18 to 35 in good health. Sequencing used blood.

The CDR3, as DNA: TGTGCCAGCAGTTACCAAATGAATCAGCCCCAGCATTTT. Its translation: CASSYQMNQPQHF. The chain links TRBV27 to TRBJ1-5; no reliable D call. Germline-derived CDR1 and CDR2 are MNHEY and SMNVEV (reference sequence). V dropped 4 bases and J dropped 4 bases, with 8 bases sitting between them. The CDR3 contains 13 residues.